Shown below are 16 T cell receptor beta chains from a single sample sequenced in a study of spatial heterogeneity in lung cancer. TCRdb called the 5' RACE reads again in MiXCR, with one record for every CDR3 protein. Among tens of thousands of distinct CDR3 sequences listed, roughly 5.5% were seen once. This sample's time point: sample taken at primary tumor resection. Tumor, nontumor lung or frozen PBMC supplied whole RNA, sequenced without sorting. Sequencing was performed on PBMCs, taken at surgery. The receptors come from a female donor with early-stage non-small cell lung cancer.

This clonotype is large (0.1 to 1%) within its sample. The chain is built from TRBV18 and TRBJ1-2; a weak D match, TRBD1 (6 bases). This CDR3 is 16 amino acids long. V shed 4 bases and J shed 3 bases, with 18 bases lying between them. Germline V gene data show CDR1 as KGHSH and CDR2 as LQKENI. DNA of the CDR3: TGTGCCAGCTCACAAGGTCGGGGGCCAAGGGACTATGGCTACACCTTC. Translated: CASSQGRGPRDYGYTF.

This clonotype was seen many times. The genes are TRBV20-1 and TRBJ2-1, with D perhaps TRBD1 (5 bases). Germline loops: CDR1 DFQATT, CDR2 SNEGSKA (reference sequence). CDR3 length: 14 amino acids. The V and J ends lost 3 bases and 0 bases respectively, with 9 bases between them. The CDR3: CSARQGSSYNEQFF. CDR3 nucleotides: TGCAGTGCTAGGCAGGGTAGCTCCTACAATGAGCAGTTCTTC.

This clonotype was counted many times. The CDR3 is CASSQEALAGTGQETQYF. CDR3 bases: TGCGCCAGCAGCCAAGAGGCCTTAGCTGGGACAGGCCAAGAGACCCAGTACTTC. The chain has TRBV4-3 and TRBJ2-5, with 8 bases lining up with TRBD1. V lost 0 bases to trimming and J lost 1 base; unmatched junction nucleotides: 10. Germline V gives CDR1 LGHNA, CDR2 YSLEER. The CDR3 loop spans 18 amino acids.

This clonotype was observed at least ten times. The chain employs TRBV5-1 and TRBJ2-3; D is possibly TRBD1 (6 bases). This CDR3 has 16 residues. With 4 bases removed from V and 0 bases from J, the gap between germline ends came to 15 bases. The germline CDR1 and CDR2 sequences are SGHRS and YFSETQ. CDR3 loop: CASSVGAGPSTDTQYF. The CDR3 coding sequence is TGCGCCAGCAGCGTGGGGGCTGGGCCTAGCACAGATACGCAGTATTTT.

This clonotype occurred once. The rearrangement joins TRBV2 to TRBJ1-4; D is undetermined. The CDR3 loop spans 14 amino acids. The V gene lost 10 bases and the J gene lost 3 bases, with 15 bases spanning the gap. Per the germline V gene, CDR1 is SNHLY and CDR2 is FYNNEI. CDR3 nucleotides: TGTGCCACCTCCCGGGGAGTTGCTAATGAAAAACTGTTTTTT. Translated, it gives CATSRGVANEKLFF.

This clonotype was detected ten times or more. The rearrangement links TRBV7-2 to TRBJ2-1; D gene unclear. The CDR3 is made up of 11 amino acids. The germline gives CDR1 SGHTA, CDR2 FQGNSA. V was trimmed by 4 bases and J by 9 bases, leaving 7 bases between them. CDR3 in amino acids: CASSWLSEQFF. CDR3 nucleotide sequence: TGTGCCAGCAGCTGGCTCTCTGAGCAGTTCTTC.

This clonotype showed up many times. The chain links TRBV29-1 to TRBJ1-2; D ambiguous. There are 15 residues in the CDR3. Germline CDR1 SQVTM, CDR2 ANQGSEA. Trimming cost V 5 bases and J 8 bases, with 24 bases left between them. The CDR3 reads CSVRPGVSGISGYTF. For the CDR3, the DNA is TGCAGCGTTCGTCCCGGGGTCTCGGGAATATCGGGCTACACCTTC.

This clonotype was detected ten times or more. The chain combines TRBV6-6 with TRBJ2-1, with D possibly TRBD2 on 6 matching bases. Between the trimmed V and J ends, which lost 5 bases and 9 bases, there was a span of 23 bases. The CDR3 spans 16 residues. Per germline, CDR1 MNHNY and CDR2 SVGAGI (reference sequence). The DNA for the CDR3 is TGTGCCAGCAGTCCAAAGGGACTTTCGTCGAGTGTTGAGCAGTTCTTC. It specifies CASSPKGLSSSVEQFF.

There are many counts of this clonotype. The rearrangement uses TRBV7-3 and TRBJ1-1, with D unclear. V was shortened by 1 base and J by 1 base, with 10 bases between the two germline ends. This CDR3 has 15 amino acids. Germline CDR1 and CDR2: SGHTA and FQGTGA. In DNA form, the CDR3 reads TGTGCCAGCAGCTTAATTCCGTCGGGGAACACTGAAGCTTTCTTT. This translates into CASSLIPSGNTEAFF.

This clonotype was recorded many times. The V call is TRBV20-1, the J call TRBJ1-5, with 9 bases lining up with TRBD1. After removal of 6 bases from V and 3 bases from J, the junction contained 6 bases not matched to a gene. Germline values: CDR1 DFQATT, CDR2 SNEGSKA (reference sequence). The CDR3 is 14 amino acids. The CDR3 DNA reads TGCAGTGCCTCCGGGACAGGGAACAATCAGCCCCAGCATTTT. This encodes CSASGTGNNQPQHF.

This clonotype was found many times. The CDR3 DNA follows: TGTGCCAGCAGCTTAGTAGGGACGGCTCATGGCTACACCTTC. The encoded protein is CASSLVGTAHGYTF. V usage is TRBV7-9 and J usage is TRBJ1-2; TRBD1 is a possible D gene (5 bases). This CDR3 has 14 amino acids. In germline, CDR1 is SEHNR, CDR2 FQNEAQ (reference sequence). The V and J ends lost 1 base and 6 bases respectively, with 12 bases between them.

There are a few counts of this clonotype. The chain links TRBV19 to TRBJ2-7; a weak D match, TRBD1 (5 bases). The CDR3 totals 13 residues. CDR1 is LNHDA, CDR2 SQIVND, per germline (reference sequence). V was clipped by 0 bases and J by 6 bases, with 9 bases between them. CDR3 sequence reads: CASSIDPTVEQYF. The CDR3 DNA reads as TGTGCCAGTAGTATAGATCCGACAGTCGAGCAGTACTTC.

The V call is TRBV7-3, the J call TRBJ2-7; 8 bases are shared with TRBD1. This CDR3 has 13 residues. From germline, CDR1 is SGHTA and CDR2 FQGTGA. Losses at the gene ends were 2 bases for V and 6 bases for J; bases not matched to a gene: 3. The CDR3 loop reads CASSLLTGGEQYF. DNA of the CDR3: TGTGCCAGCAGCTTACTTACAGGGGGCGAGCAGTACTTC.

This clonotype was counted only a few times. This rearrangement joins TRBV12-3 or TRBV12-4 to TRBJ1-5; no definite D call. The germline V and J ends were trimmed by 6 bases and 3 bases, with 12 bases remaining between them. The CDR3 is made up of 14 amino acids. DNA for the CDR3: TGTGCCAGCAGAACAAGTACTTTCAATCAGCCCCAGCATTTT. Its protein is CASRTSTFNQPQHF.

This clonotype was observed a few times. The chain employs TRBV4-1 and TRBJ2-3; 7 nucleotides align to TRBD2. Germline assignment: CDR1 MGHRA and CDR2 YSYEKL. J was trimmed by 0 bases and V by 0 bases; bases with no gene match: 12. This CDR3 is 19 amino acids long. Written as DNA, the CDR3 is TGCGCCAGCAGCCAAGATTACCAGCGGGGCACCCGCAGCACAGATACGCAGTATTTT. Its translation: CASSQDYQRGTRSTDTQYF.

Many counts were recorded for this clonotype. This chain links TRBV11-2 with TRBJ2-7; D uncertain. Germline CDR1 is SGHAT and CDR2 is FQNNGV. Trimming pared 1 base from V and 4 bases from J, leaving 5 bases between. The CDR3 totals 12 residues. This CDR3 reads CASSLVRYEQYF. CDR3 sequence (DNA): TGTGCCAGCAGCTTAGTTAGGTACGAGCAGTACTTC. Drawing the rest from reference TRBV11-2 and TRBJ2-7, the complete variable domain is EAGVAQSPRYKIIEKRQSVAFWCNPISGHATLYWYQQILGQGPKLLIQFQNNGVVDDSQLPKDRFSAERLKGVDSTLKIQPAKLEDSAVYLCASSLVRYEQYFGPGTRLTVT.